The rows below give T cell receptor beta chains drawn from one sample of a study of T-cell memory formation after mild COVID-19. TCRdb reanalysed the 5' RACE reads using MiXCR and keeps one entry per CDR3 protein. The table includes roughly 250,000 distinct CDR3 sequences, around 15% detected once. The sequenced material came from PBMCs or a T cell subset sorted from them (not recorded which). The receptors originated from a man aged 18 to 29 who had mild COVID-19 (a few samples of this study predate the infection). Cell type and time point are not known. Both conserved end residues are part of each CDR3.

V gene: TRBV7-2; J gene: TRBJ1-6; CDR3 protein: CASSPEPPPTAGSPLHF
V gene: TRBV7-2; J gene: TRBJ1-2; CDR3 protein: CASSYKAGDGYTF
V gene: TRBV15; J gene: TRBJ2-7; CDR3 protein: CATSRDLGGANTYEQYF
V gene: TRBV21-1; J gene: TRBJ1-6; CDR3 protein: CASSNGRCLLGSPLHF
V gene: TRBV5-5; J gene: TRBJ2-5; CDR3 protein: CASSLRGGKETQYF
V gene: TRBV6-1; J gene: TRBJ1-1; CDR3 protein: CASSDQGIENTEAFF
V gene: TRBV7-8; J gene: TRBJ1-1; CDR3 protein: CASSAPRVGPNTEAFF
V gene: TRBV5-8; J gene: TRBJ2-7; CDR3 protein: CASSFKYEQYF
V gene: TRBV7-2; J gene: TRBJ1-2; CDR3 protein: CASSLAVDRGNTF
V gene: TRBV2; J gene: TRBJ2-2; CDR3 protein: CASTEGLAYTGELFF
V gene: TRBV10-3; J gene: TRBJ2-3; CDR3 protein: CAISGRGKGADTQYF
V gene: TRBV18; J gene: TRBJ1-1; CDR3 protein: CASSPVVGGTEAFF
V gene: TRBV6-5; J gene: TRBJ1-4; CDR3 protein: CASSRRATNEKLFF
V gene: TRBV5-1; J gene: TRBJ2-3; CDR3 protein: CASSMGQGAFGGDTQYF
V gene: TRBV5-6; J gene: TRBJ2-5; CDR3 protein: CASSWREGQETQYF
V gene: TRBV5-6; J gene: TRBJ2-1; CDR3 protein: CASSLTTGGNEQFF
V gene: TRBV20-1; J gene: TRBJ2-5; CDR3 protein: CSASGLAAQNRGRETQYF
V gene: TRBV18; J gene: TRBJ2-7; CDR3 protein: CASSPGMSSYEQYF
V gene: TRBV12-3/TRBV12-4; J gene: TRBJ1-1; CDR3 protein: CASSSLDRKALNTEAFF
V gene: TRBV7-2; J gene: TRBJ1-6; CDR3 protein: CASSLYRTGDSPLHF
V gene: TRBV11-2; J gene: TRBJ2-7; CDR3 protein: CASSSGLTWGNVYEQYF
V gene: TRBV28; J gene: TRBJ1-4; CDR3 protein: CASGSQGGVLEGEKLFF
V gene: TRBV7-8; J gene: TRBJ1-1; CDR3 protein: CASSSMWGRGTEAFF
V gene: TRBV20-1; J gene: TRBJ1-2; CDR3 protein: CSAVTTDYGYTF
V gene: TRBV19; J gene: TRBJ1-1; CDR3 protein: CATRDTLSAAFF
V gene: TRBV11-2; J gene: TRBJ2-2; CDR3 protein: CASRWTGNFPTGELFF
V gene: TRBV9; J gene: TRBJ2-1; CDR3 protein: CASSVEAASNEQFF
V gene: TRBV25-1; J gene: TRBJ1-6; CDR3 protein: CASSGGNSPLHF
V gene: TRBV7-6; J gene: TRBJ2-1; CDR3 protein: CASSLQGGAASYNEQFF
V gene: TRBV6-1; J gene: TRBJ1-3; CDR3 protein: CASSVAGSGNTIYF
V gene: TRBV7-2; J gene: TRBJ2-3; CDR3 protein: CASSLVAGGDPYTQYF
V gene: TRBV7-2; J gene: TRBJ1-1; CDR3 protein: CASSQGLIKNTEAFF
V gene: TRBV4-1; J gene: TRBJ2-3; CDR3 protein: CASSQGGLGDTQYF
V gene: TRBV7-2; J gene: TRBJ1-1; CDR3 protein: CASSFSGNSGTEAFF
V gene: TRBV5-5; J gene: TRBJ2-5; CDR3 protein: CASSPRLAGRVGETQYF
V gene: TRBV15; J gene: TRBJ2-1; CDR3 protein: CATSRAAPNEQFF
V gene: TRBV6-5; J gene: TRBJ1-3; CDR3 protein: CASSWGRSLGNTIYF
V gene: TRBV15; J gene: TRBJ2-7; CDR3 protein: CATSREGTRTSYEQYF